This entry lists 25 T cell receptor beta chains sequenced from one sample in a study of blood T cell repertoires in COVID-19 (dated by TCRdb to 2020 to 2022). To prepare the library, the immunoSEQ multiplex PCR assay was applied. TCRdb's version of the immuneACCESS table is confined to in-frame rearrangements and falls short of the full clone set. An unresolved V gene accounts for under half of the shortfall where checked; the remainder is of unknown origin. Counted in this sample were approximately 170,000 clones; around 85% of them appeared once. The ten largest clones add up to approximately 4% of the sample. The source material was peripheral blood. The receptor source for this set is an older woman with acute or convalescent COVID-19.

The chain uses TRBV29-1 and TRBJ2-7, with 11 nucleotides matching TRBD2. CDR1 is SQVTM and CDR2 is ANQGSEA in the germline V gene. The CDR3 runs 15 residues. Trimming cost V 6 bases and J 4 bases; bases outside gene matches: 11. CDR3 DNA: TGCAGCGTGACAAAACTAGCGGGAGTAATATACGAGCAGTACTTC. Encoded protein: CSVTKLAGVIYEQYF.

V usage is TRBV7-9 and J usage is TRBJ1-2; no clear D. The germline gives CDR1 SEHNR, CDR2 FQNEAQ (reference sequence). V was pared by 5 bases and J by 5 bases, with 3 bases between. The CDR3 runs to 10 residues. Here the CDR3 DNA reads TGTGCCAGCAGCGAGTATGGCTACACCTTC. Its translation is CASSEYGYTF.

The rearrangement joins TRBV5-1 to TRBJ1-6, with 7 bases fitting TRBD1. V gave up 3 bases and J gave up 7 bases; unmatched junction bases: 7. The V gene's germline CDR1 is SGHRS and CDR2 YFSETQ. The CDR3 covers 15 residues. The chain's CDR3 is CASSWTGTENSPLHF. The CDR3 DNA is TGCGCCAGCAGCTGGACCGGGACAGAAAATTCACCCCTCCACTTT.

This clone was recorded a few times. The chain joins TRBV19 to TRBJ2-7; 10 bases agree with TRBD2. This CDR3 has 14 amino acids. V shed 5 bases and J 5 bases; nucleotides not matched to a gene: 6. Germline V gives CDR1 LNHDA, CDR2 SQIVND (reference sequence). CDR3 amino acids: CASSRSGTSDEQYF. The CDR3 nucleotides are TGTGCCAGTAGTCGCTCCGGGACTAGCGACGAGCAGTACTTC.

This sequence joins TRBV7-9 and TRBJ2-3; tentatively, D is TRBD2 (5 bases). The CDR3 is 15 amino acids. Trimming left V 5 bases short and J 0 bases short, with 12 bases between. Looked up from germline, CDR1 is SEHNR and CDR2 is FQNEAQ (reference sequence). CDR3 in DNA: TGTGCCAGCAGCCCACGAGGCGGGAGCACAGATACGCAGTATTTT. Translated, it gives CASSPRGGSTDTQYF.

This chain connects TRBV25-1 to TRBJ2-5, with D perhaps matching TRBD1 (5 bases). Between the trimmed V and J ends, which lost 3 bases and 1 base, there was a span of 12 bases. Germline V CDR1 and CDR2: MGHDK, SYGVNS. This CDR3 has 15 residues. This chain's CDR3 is CASSDPRDSQETQYF. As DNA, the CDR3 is TGTGCCAGCAGTGACCCCAGGGATAGCCAAGAGACCCAGTACTTC.

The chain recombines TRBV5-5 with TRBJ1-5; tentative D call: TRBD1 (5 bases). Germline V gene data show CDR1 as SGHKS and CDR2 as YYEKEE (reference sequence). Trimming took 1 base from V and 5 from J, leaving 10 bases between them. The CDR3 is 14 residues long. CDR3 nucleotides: TGTGCCAGCAGCTTGTTGCAGGGATATCAGCCCCAGCATTTT. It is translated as CASSLLQGYQPQHF.

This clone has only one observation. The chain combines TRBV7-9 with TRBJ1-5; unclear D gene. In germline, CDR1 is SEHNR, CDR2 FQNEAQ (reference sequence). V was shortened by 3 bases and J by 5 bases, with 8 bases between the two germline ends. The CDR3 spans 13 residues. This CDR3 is CASSFRDDQPQHF. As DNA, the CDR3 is TGTGCCAGCAGCTTCCGGGATGATCAGCCCCAGCATTTT.

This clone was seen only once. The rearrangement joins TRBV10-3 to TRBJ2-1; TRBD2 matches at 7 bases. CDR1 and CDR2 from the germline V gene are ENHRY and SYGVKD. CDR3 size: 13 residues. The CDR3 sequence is CAYTSTSSNEQFF. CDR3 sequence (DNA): TGTGCGTACACCTCGACTAGCTCCAATGAGCAGTTCTTC.

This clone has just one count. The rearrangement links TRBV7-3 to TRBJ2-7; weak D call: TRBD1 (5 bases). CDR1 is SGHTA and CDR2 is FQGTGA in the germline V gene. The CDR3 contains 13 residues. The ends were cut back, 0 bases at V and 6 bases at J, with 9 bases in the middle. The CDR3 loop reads CASSLTGQGEQYF. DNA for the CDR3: TGTGCCAGCAGCTTAACGGGTCAGGGCGAGCAGTACTTC. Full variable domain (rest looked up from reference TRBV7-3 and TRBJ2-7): GAGVSQTPSNKVTEKGKYVELRCDPISGHTALYWYRQSLGQGPEFLIYFQGTGAADDSGLPNDRFFAVRPEGSVSTLKIQRTERGDSAVYLCASSLTGQGEQYFGPGTRLTVT.

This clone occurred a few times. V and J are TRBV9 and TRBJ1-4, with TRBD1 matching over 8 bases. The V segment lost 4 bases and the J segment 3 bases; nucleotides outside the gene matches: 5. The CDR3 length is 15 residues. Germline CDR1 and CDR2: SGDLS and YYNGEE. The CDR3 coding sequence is TGTGCCAGCAGCTTTCAGGGGGCCGCTAATGAAAAACTGTTTTTT. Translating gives CASSFQGAANEKLFF.

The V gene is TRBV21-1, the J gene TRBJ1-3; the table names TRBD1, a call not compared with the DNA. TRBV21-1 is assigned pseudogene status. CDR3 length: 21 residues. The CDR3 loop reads CASSKVGAFDLNSRSGNTIYF. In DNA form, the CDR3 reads TGTGCCAGCAGCAAAGTGGGGGCGTTCGACCTGAATTCACGCTCTGGAAACACCATATATTTT.

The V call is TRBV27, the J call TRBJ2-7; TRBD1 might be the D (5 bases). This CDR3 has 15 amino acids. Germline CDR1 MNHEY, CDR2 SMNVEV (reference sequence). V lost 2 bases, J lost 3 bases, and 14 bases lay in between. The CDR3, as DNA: TGTGCCAGCAGTTTACGCAAGGGTACAGGCTACGAGCAGTACTTC. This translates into CASSLRKGTGYEQYF.

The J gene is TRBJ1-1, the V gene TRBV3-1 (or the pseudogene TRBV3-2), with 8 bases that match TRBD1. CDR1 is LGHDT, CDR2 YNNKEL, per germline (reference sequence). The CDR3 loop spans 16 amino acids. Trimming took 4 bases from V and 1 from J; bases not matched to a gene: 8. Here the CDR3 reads CASSRRTGRANTEAFF. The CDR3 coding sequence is TGTGCCAGCAGCCGCAGGACAGGGAGGGCGAACACTGAAGCTTTCTTT.

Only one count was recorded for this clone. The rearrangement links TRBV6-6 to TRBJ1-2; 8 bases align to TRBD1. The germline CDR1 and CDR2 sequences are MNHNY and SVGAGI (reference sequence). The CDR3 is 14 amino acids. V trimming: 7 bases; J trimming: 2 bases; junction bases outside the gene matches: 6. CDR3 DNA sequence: TGTGCCAGCACTCCGGGACAGGTGAACTATGGCTACACCTTC. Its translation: CASTPGQVNYGYTF.

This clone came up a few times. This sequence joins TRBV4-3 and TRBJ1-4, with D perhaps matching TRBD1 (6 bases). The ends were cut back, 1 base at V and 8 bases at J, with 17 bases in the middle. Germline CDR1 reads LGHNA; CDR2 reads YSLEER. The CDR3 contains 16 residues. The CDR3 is CASSQGLNRDGEKLFF. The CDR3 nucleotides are TGCGCCAGCAGCCAAGGACTTAACAGGGACGGAGAAAAACTGTTTTTT.

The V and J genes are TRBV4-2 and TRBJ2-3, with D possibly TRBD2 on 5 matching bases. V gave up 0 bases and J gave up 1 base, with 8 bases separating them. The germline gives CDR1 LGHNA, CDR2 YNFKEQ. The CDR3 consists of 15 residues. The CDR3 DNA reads TGTGCCAGCAGCCAAGATTGGCGGGGCACAGATACGCAGTATTTT. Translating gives CASSQDWRGTDTQYF.

The CDR3 DNA is TGTGCCAGCAGCTTAGGGACAGACCCCAATCAGCCCCAGCATTTT. Encoded protein: CASSLGTDPNQPQHF. V usage is TRBV7-9 and J usage is TRBJ1-5; possibly TRBD1 for D (6 bases). The length of the CDR3 is 15 residues. The V and J ends lost 1 base and 3 bases respectively, with 10 bases between them. In germline, CDR1 is SEHNR, CDR2 FQNEAQ (reference sequence).

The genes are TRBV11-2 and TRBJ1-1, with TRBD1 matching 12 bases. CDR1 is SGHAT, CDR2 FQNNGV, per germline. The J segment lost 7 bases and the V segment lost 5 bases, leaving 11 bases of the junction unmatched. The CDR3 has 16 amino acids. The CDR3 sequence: CASSPAGTGGAFEAFF. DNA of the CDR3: TGTGCCAGCAGCCCAGCGGGGACAGGGGGCGCATTTGAAGCTTTCTTT. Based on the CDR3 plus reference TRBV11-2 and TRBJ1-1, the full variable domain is EAGVAQSPRYKIIEKRQSVAFWCNPISGHATLYWYQQILGQGPKLLIQFQNNGVVDDSQLPKDRFSAERLKGVDSTLKIQPAKLEDSAVYLCASSPAGTGGAFEAFFGQGTRLTVV.

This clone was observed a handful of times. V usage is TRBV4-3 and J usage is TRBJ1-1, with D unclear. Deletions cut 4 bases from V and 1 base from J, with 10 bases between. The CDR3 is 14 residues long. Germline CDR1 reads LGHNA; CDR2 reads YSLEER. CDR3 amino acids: CASSPQWKNTEAFF. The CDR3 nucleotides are TGCGCCAGCAGCCCACAGTGGAAGAACACTGAAGCTTTCTTT.

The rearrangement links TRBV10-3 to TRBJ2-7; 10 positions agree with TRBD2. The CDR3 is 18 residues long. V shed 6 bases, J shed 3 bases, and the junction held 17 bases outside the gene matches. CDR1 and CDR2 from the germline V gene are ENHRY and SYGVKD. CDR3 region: CAIRPGLASPAAIYEQYF. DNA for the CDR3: TGTGCCATCAGACCGGGACTAGCGAGCCCAGCCGCGATCTACGAGCAGTACTTC.

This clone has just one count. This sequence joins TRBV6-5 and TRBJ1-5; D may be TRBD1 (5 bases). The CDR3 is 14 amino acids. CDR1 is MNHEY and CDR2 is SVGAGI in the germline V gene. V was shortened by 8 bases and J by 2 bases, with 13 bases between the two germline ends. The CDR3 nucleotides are TGTGCCAGCCTCGGGGGGGGTGGCAATCAGCCCCAGCATTTT. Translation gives CASLGGGGNQPQHF.

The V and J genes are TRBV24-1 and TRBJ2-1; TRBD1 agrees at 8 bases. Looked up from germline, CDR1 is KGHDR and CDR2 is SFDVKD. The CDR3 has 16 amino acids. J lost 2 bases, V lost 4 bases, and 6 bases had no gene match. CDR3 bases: TGTGCCACCAGTGAGACCGGGACAGGAGCCTACAATGAGCAGTTCTTC. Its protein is CATSETGTGAYNEQFF.

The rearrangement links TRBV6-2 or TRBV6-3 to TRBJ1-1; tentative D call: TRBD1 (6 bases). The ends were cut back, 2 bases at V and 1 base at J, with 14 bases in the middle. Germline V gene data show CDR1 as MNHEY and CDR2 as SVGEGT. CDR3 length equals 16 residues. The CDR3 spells CASSYGGAVTNTEAFF. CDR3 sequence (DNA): TGTGCCAGCAGTTACGGGGGGGCAGTCACGAACACTGAAGCTTTCTTT.

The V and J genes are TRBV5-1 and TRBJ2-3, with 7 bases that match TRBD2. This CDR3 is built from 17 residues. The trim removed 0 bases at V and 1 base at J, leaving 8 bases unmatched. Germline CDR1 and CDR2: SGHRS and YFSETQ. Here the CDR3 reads CASSLDPIAGGTDTQYF. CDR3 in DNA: TGCGCCAGCAGCTTGGATCCCATAGCGGGCGGCACAGATACGCAGTATTTT. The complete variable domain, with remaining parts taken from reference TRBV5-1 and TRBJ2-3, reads KAGVTQTPRYLIKTRGQQVTLSCSPISGHRSVSWYQQTPGQGLQFLFEYFSETQRNKGNFPGRFSGRQFSNSRSEMNVSTLELGDSALYLCASSLDPIAGGTDTQYFGPGTRLTVL.